The 11 T cell receptor beta chains below all came from one sample that was sequenced in a study of blood T cells in healthy people across ages. With a J-beta primer mix and a sample-barcoded 5' primer, a second PCR ran roughly 6 to 12 cycles. TCRdb analysed the 5' RACE reads with MiXCR anew, one entry per CDR3 protein. The repertoire holds under 800,000 distinct CDR3 sequences, with roughly 47% as singletons. Sequenced sample: blood. Receptor source: a woman aged 55 to 70 in good health.

A remark on this clonotype: A read error is possible here, since a much larger clone lies one base away. The chain is built from TRBV29-1 and TRBJ2-3; D may match TRBD1 or TRBD2 (5 bases each). The CDR3 sequence is 15 residues long. Trimming removed 6 bases from V and 0 bases from J, with 16 bases in between. Germline loops: CDR1 SQVTM, CDR2 ANQGSEA. The CDR3 reads CSVDPGRTSTDTQYF. The CDR3 DNA reads as TGCAGCGTGGATCCGGGACGTACTAGCACAGATACGCAGTATTTT.

This rearrangement joins TRBV18 to TRBJ2-7; 8 bases are shared with TRBD1. With 0 bases clipped from V and 0 bases from J, the junction kept 4 bases outside the gene matches. Germline values: CDR1 KGHSH, CDR2 LQKENI. The CDR3 sequence is 16 residues long. The CDR3 DNA reads TGTGCCAGCTCACCACCGGTTGGACAGGGCTCCTACGAGCAGTACTTC. Translation: CASSPPVGQGSYEQYF.

This chain connects TRBV10-3 to TRBJ2-5; D remains ambiguous. CDR3 size: 15 residues. Trimming removed 8 bases from V and 1 base from J, with 17 bases in between. CDR1 is ENHRY and CDR2 is SYGVKD in the germline V gene. CDR3 nucleotide sequence: TGTGCCATCGCAGCATTCTTAGCCTCCCAAGAGACCCAGTACTTC. Its protein product is CAIAAFLASQETQYF.

The chain employs TRBV5-1 and TRBJ2-1; tentative D call: TRBD1 (5 bases). The CDR3 contains 14 residues. Germline lookup yields CDR1 SGHRS and CDR2 YFSETQ. The V and J ends lost 4 bases and 2 bases respectively, with 10 bases between them. In nucleotides, the CDR3 is TGCGCCAGCAGCGATGACAGTACCTACAATGAGCAGTTCTTC. Translating it yields CASSDDSTYNEQFF.

The chain joins TRBV7-2 to TRBJ2-1; TRBD2 is a possible D gene (5 bases). V dropped 4 bases and J dropped 8 bases, with 12 bases sitting between them. Germline V lookup: CDR1 SGHTA, CDR2 FQGNSA. The CDR3 runs 13 residues. CDR3 region: CASSSRGGDEQFF. CDR3 DNA: TGTGCCAGCAGCTCGCGAGGAGGCGATGAGCAGTTCTTC.

This clonotype appeared many times. The chain carries TRBV29-1 and TRBJ2-7; weak D call: TRBD2 (6 bases). The CDR3 runs 14 residues. Germline V gives CDR1 SQVTM, CDR2 ANQGSEA. V was cut by 4 bases and J by 0 bases, with 13 bases left in between. The CDR3 loop is CSVAGVTSSYEQYF. As DNA, the CDR3 is TGCAGCGTTGCGGGGGTTACCAGCTCCTACGAGCAGTACTTC.

This clonotype was counted ten times or more. The chain uses TRBV5-1 and TRBJ2-7; the match to TRBD1 covers 9 bases. CDR1 SGHRS and CDR2 YFSETQ come from the germline V gene. The CDR3 runs to 14 residues. Trimming at V came to 3 bases and at J to 0 bases, leaving 1 base not matched to a gene. The CDR3 region has the DNA TGCGCCAGCAGCTGGGGACAGGGCTCCTACGAGCAGTACTTC. Translation gives CASSWGQGSYEQYF.

This chain uses TRBV20-1 with TRBJ2-3; D ambiguous. Germline CDR1 and CDR2: DFQATT and SNEGSKA (reference sequence). V gave up 6 bases and J gave up 4 bases, with 14 bases separating them. The CDR3 is made up of 13 amino acids. CDR3 region: CSAAFGPPDTQYF. CDR3 nucleotides: TGCAGTGCCGCCTTCGGTCCACCAGATACGCAGTATTTT.

This chain's CDR3 is CSAGETGGSYNEQYF. The CDR3, as DNA: TGCAGTGCGGGAGAGACAGGGGGCAGCTACAATGAGCAGTACTTC. The V call is TRBV20-1, the J call TRBJ2-4; 10 bases are a match to TRBD1. Germline CDR1 DFQATT, CDR2 SNEGSKA (reference sequence). Trimming removed 6 bases from V and 13 bases from J; junction bases left unmatched: 18. CDR3 length equals 15 residues.

The V and J genes are TRBV5-1 and TRBJ2-5; D is uncertain. The DNA matches TRBJ2-1 better at its end, which makes the J call doubtful. The CDR3 loop spans 14 amino acids. The germline gives CDR1 SGHRS, CDR2 YFSETQ. CDR3: CASSFGRTQETQFF. CDR3 coding DNA: TGCGCCAGCAGCTTCGGCAGGACCCAAGAGACCCAGTTCTTC.

The chain carries TRBV3-1 and TRBJ2-4; unclear D gene. The CDR3 has 15 amino acids. In germline, CDR1 is LGHDT, CDR2 YNNKEL (reference sequence). Deletions cut 5 bases from V and 4 bases from J, with 15 bases between. The CDR3 reads CASSGQAVAKNIQYF. DNA for the CDR3: TGTGCCAGCAGCGGGCAGGCCGTAGCAAAAAACATTCAGTACTTC.